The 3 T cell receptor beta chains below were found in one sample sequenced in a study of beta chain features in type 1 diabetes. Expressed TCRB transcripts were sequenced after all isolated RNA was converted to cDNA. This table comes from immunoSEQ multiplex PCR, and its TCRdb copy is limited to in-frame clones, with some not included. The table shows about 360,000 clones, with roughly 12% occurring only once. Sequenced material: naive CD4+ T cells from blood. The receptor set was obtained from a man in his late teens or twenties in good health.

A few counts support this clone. CDR3 nucleotide sequence: TGTGCCAGCAGCTTAGCTACTCACTCCTACGAGCAGTACTTC. Encoded protein: CASSLATHSYEQYF. V and J are TRBV7-2 and TRBJ2-7; D gene unclear. Germline lookup yields CDR1 SGHTA and CDR2 FQGNSA. The CDR3 length is 14 residues. Deletions cut 0 bases from V and 0 bases from J, with 6 bases between.

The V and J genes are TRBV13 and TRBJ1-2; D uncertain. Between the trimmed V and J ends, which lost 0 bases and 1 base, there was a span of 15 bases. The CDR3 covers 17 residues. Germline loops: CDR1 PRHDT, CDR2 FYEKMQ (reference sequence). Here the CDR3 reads CASSLGSYGDYNYGYTF. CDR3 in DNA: TGTGCCAGCAGCTTAGGCTCTTACGGGGATTATAACTATGGCTACACCTTC.

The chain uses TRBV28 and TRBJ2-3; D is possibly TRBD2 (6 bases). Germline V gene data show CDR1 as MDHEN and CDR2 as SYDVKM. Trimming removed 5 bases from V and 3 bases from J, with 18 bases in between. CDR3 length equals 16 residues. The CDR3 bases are TGTGCCAGCAGTCCTCGGGGGAGAGGTACTACAGATACGCAGTATTTT. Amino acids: CASSPRGRGTTDTQYF.